Below, one TCR beta chain is given with its context. The source of the sample is a study of blood T cell repertoires in COVID-19. Study background: Samples taken during acute and convalescent COVID-19 were collected in the United States, Italy and Spain. T cells, B-cell-depleted T cells, or PBMCs provided the cDNA or gDNA that served as material.

As processed by the authors: Using reference gene primer amplification, nucleated cell counts were estimated. Libraries were prepared by immunoSEQ multiplex PCR; TCRdb keeps only in-frame clonotypes and omits some of them. V, J and clone size were drawn from that table, and D and trimming were deduced from the DNA. The data contain 150,000 to 200,000 clones, roughly 90% of them seen just once; the ten biggest clones take up about 2.8%. Trimming removed 1 base from V and 6 bases from J, with 14 bases in between. CDR1 and CDR2 from the germline V gene are SGHRS and YFSETQ. The CDR3 length is 15 residues.

The sequencing sample was made of peripheral blood. V and J are TRBV5-1 and TRBJ1-3, with no clear D. This sequence originates from a man in his 60s with acute or convalescent COVID-19. CDR3 loop: CASSLFGLPENTIYF. The CDR3 DNA follows: TGCGCCAGCAGCTTGTTTGGGCTCCCCGAAAACACCATATATTTT.